The next 17 T cell receptor beta chains were all read from a single sample in a study of blood T cell repertoires in COVID-19. Profiled with immunoSEQ multiplex PCR; TCRdb holds only in-frame clones, not every one. Altogether some 300,000 clones are present, roughly 89% being singletons, with the ten largest covering roughly 2.9%. Sequenced: PBMCs or T cells enriched from blood (not recorded which). All receptors derive from a woman aged 50 to 60 who had been exposed to COVID-19.

The rearrangement links TRBV19 to TRBJ1-1; 8 nucleotides match TRBD1. CDR1 is LNHDA, CDR2 SQIVND, per germline (reference sequence). This CDR3 comprises 16 residues. V shed 6 bases, J shed 0 bases, and the junction held 9 bases outside the gene matches. CDR3 loop: CASSGQGIRMNTEAFF. The CDR3 DNA follows: TGTGCCAGTAGCGGACAGGGAATTCGCATGAACACTGAAGCTTTCTTT.

This clone has only one observation. The CDR3: CAWSLRGGVRELFF. The CDR3 DNA sequence: TGTGCCTGGAGTCTCCGGGGGGGAGTCAGGGAGCTGTTTTTT. The chain links TRBV30 to TRBJ2-2; 8 bases are shared with TRBD2. CDR1 and CDR2 from the germline V gene are GTSNPN and SVGIG (reference sequence). The V and J ends lost 2 bases and 9 bases, in that order; junction bases with no gene match: 8. This CDR3 region has 14 residues.

The chain joins TRBV7-9 to TRBJ2-5; 8 bases map to TRBD1. The CDR3 totals 14 residues. V was pared by 8 bases and J by 3 bases, with 8 bases of the junction left unmatched. Germline V gives CDR1 SEHNR, CDR2 FQNEAQ (reference sequence). CDR3 in DNA: TGTGCCAGCCTAATGGACAGGGATAAAGAGACCCAGTACTTC. Its protein is CASLMDRDKETQYF.

The rearrangement uses TRBV4-2 and TRBJ1-2; TRBD1 matches 9 bases. This CDR3 is built from 15 residues. V shed 4 bases, J shed 5 bases, and the junction held 8 bases outside the gene matches. CDR1 LGHNA and CDR2 YNFKEQ come from the germline V gene. As DNA, the CDR3 is TGTGCCAGCAGCCCCCCTCTCGGGACAGGGTATGGCTACACCTTC. Amino acid sequence: CASSPPLGTGYGYTF.

This sequence joins TRBV9 and TRBJ2-5, with a tentative D call TRBD2 (6 bases). V was shortened by 0 bases and J by 5 bases, with 17 bases between the two germline ends. The germline CDR1 and CDR2 sequences are SGDLS and YYNGEE. The CDR3 totals 16 residues. This CDR3 is CASSVADSRAGETQYF. CDR3 sequence (DNA): TGTGCCAGCAGCGTAGCCGACAGCCGAGCGGGTGAGACCCAGTACTTC.

The chain carries TRBV10-3 and TRBJ2-1; tentative D call: TRBD1 (5 bases). This CDR3 is built from 14 residues. The germline V gene has CDR1 ENHRY and CDR2 SYGVKD. Trimming pared 2 bases from V and 4 bases from J, leaving 9 bases between. The CDR3 DNA sequence: TGTGCCATCAGTGAGGGGGCGGTTTACAATGAGCAGTTCTTC. Amino acid sequence: CAISEGAVYNEQFF.

This chain links TRBV5-1 with TRBJ2-2; no clear D. Germline CDR1 reads SGHRS; CDR2 reads YFSETQ. The V end lost 2 bases, the J end lost 1 base, and 6 bases lay between the germline ends. The length of the CDR3 is 14 residues. In nucleotides, the CDR3 is TGCGCCAGCAGCTTATTACAGAACACCGGGGAGCTGTTTTTT. It codes for CASSLLQNTGELFF.

The chain combines TRBV28 with TRBJ1-5, with no clear D. Germline V gives CDR1 MDHEN, CDR2 SYDVKM. The length of the CDR3 is 16 residues. V lost 1 base and J 1 base, leaving 11 bases between the germline ends. CDR3 sequence (DNA): TGTGCCAGCAGTTTATCTGTCGCCAGGAGCAATCAGCCCCAGCATTTT. Translating it yields CASSLSVARSNQPQHF.

V is TRBV9 and J is TRBJ1-6; possible D gene TRBD1, 5 bases. This CDR3 has 15 residues. Trimming stripped 4 bases from V and 10 bases from J, with 18 bases between. CDR1 SGDLS and CDR2 YYNGEE come from the germline V gene. CDR3: CASSSRGVSYSPLHF. The CDR3, as DNA: TGTGCCAGCAGCTCACGGGGGGTATCTTACTCACCCCTCCACTTT.

The CDR3 here is CASSLGFGTGEEQYF. The CDR3 DNA sequence: TGTGCCAGCAGCTTGGGTTTCGGGACAGGGGAAGAGCAGTACTTC. The chain is built from TRBV5-6 and TRBJ2-7; TRBD1 matches at 10 bases. V was pared by 0 bases and J by 7 bases, with 7 bases of the junction left unmatched. The CDR3 sequence is 15 residues long. Germline loops: CDR1 SGHDT, CDR2 YYEEEE.

The V call is TRBV7-8, the J call TRBJ2-1; D possibly corresponds to TRBD2 (6 bases). CDR1 and CDR2 from the germline V gene are SGHVS and FQNEAQ. The CDR3 spans 15 residues. V lost 7 bases, J lost 4 bases, and 17 bases lay in between. As DNA, the CDR3 is TGTGCCAGCAACCGAGCGGGCGATCCTTACAATGAGCAGTTCTTC. As protein: CASNRAGDPYNEQFF.

The chain recombines TRBV5-4 with TRBJ1-2; 7 bases align to TRBD1. V gave up 4 bases and J gave up 3 bases; unmatched junction bases: 21. The CDR3 has 19 amino acids. Germline V gene sequence: CDR1 SGHNT, CDR2 YYREEE (reference sequence). CDR3 sequence: CASSPDGEPARGLYYGYTF. The DNA for the CDR3 is TGTGCCAGCAGCCCTGACGGGGAACCGGCTAGGGGGCTTTACTATGGCTACACCTTC.

This rearrangement joins TRBV7-2 to TRBJ1-2; TRBD1 matches 8 bases. V lost 1 base to trimming and J lost 2 bases; unmatched junction nucleotides: 12. The germline V gene encodes CDR1 SGHTA and CDR2 FQGNSA. The CDR3 runs 18 residues. The CDR3 nucleotides read TGTGCCAGCAGCTTAGGGCCCCGCGACTGGACAGGGAACTATGGCTACACCTTC. Protein sequence: CASSLGPRDWTGNYGYTF.

J is TRBJ2-5 and V is TRBV5-8; perhaps TRBD1 as D (6 bases). The V gene's germline CDR1 is SGHTS and CDR2 YDEGEE. V lost 4 bases, J lost 3 bases, and 13 bases lay in between. The CDR3 is 14 amino acids. The chain's CDR3 is CASSRVGQKETQYF. The CDR3 DNA reads as TGTGCCAGCAGCCGGGTCGGACAGAAAGAGACCCAGTACTTC. The complete variable domain, with remaining parts taken from reference TRBV5-8 and TRBJ2-5, reads EAGVTQSPTHLIKTRGQQATLRCSPISGHTSVYWYQQALGLGLQFLLWYDEGEERNRGNFPPRFSGRQFPNYSSELNVNALELEDSALYLCASSRVGQKETQYFGPGTRLLVL.

The V and J genes are TRBV19 and TRBJ2-5; D perhaps matches TRBD2 (6 bases). The CDR3 length is 14 residues. In germline, CDR1 is LNHDA, CDR2 SQIVND (reference sequence). V lost 5 bases and J lost 2, with 12 bases in between. In nucleotides, the CDR3 is TGTGCCAGTAGTCATCCGGGGGTACAAGAGACCCAGTACTTC. Translated, it gives CASSHPGVQETQYF.

The chain recombines TRBV11-1 with TRBJ2-5; weak D call: TRBD2 (6 bases). The V gene's germline CDR1 is SGHAT and CDR2 FQDESV (reference sequence). This CDR3 region has 15 residues. Trimming left V 5 bases short and J 5 bases short, with 18 bases between. The CDR3 is CASSLGRNGGETQYF. The CDR3 region has the DNA TGTGCCAGCAGCCTCGGACGAAATGGGGGGGAGACCCAGTACTTC.

The chain carries TRBV5-6 and TRBJ1-1; TRBD1 matches 11 bases. The CDR3 is 15 amino acids. Germline V gene sequence: CDR1 SGHDT, CDR2 YYEEEE. The junction had 6 bases not matched to a gene; V was cut back by 4 bases and J by 4 bases. CDR3 sequence (DNA): TGTGCCAGCAGCCTGGCCGGGACAGGGGGCACTGAAGCTTTCTTT. Translated, it gives CASSLAGTGGTEAFF.